These 17 T cell receptor beta chains originate from one sample sequenced in a study of CD8 T cells in Susac syndrome. With random hexamers, reverse transcription was performed on about 0.5 to 1 ug of RNA. TCRdb independently ran MiXCR on the immunoSEQ multiplex PCR reads; one entry per CDR3 protein. The table lists about 150,000 distinct CDR3 sequences, 90% to 95% of them singletons. Material: CD4+ T cells from PBMCs. The origin of the receptors is a human donor with Susac syndrome.

The CDR3 DNA reads as TGCAGTGTTAGCGGGGGGGAGACCCAGTACTTC. The encoded protein is CSVSGGETQYF. V is TRBV20-1 and J is TRBJ2-5, with TRBD2 identical over 10 bases. J was trimmed by 5 bases and V by 7 bases; bases with no gene match: 1. Germline CDR1 is DFQATT and CDR2 is SNEGSKA (reference sequence). This CDR3 is 11 amino acids long.

The V gene is TRBV20-1, the J gene TRBJ2-5, with a weak D call TRBD2 (5 bases). Trimming removed 3 bases at V and 1 base at J, with 12 bases between. This CDR3 spans 14 amino acids. CDR1 and CDR2 (germline): DFQATT, SNEGSKA (reference sequence). The CDR3 DNA reads as TGCAGTGCTAGGAGCCCGGACTCCCAAGAGACCCAGTACTTC. Its protein product is CSARSPDSQETQYF.

The chain uses TRBV9 and TRBJ1-5; D remains ambiguous. The CDR3 extends over 13 amino acids. Germline assignment: CDR1 SGDLS and CDR2 YYNGEE. The V end was cut by 3 bases, the J end by 7 bases, with 11 bases between. The CDR3 reads CASSGPIGQPQHF. CDR3 coding DNA: TGTGCCAGCAGCGGACCCATCGGCCAGCCCCAGCATTTT.

The V call is TRBV13, the J call TRBJ1-1; unclear D gene. The CDR3 is made up of 12 amino acids. The germline CDR1 and CDR2 sequences are PRHDT and FYEKMQ (reference sequence). V was pared by 6 bases and J by 4 bases, with 9 bases between. In DNA, the CDR3 is TGTGCCAGCAGTTTTACACGCACTGAAGCTTTCTTT. Its protein is CASSFTRTEAFF.

The V and J genes are TRBV20-1 and TRBJ2-1, with D hard to call. CDR3 length: 11 amino acids. From germline, CDR1 is DFQATT and CDR2 SNEGSKA (reference sequence). The germline V and J ends were trimmed by 5 bases and 6 bases, with 8 bases remaining between them. CDR3 sequence (DNA): TGCAGTGCTCCCAGAAGCAATGAGCAGTTCTTC. It specifies CSAPRSNEQFF.

The sample holds a few counts of this clonotype. The rearrangement links TRBV7-6 to TRBJ2-3, with TRBD2 matching 9 bases. Per the germline V gene, CDR1 is SGHVS and CDR2 is FNYEAQ. V shed 2 bases and J 0 bases; nucleotides not matched to a gene: 6. The CDR3 sequence is 17 residues long. Here the CDR3 reads CASSLQAGGTSTDTQYF. The DNA of the CDR3 is TGTGCCAGCAGCTTACAAGCGGGGGGAACCAGCACAGATACGCAGTATTTT.

The CDR3 nucleotides are TGCAGCTTTATCCGCCAGGGGGCCTACGAGCAGTACTTC. It is translated as CSFIRQGAYEQYF. The V gene is TRBV29-1, the J gene TRBJ2-7; 7 bases map to TRBD1. J was trimmed by 2 bases and V by 8 bases; bases with no gene match: 9. From germline, CDR1 is SQVTM and CDR2 ANQGSEA. This CDR3 spans 13 amino acids.

V gene TRBV29-1 combines with J gene TRBJ1-1, with a weak D call TRBD1 (6 bases). V lost 4 bases and J lost 4, with 19 bases in between. In germline, CDR1 is SQVTM, CDR2 ANQGSEA. The CDR3 runs 15 residues. This chain's CDR3 is CSVAGAFRLGTEAFF. The CDR3 region has the DNA TGCAGCGTTGCAGGGGCCTTCCGATTGGGCACTGAAGCTTTCTTT.

The rearrangement links TRBV20-1 to TRBJ2-7; 11 bases match TRBD2. The CDR3 loop spans 16 amino acids. Germline V gene sequence: CDR1 DFQATT, CDR2 SNEGSKA (reference sequence). The V segment lost 3 bases and the J segment 8 bases; nucleotides outside the gene matches: 15. CDR3 region: CSARVIASGGNSQQYF. In nucleotides, the CDR3 is TGCAGTGCTAGGGTCATCGCTAGCGGGGGGAACTCCCAGCAGTACTTC.

This clonotype was counted a single time. V usage is TRBV7-2 and J usage is TRBJ2-2; 10 bases agree with TRBD2. The J segment lost 4 bases and the V segment lost 5 bases, leaving 4 bases of the junction unmatched. The V gene's germline CDR1 is SGHTA and CDR2 FQGNSA. CDR3 size: 15 residues. This CDR3 reads CASSPASGGTGELFF. The CDR3 DNA reads as TGTGCCAGCAGCCCCGCTAGCGGGGGCACCGGGGAGCTGTTTTTT.

The gene calls are TRBV5-4 and TRBJ2-1; no clear D. Trimming stripped 0 bases from V and 5 bases from J, with 3 bases between. The CDR3 has 12 residues. Germline CDR1 and CDR2: SGHNT and YYREEE (reference sequence). The CDR3 bases are TGTGCCAGCAGCTTGGGGAACAATGAGCAGTTCTTC. As protein: CASSLGNNEQFF.

The genes are TRBV20-1 and TRBJ2-1, with TRBD2 matching over 15 bases. Per germline, CDR1 DFQATT and CDR2 SNEGSKA (reference sequence). The CDR3 has 13 amino acids. The junction had 6 bases not matched to a gene; V was cut back by 6 bases and J by 12 bases. The CDR3 loop is CSAGTSGGWGQFF. In DNA, the CDR3 is TGCAGTGCAGGGACTAGCGGGGGGTGGGGGCAGTTCTTC.

This clonotype was seen just once. This rearrangement joins TRBV18 to TRBJ2-5, with D hard to call. Germline V CDR1 and CDR2: KGHSH, LQKENI. The CDR3 consists of 18 residues. V lost 1 base, J lost 3 bases, and 21 bases lay in between. The CDR3 spells CASSPRYDRIIGEETQYF. CDR3 coding DNA: TGTGCCAGCTCACCACGGTATGACCGGATAATCGGCGAAGAGACCCAGTACTTC.

This chain connects TRBV27 to TRBJ2-1; D gene ambiguous. Germline V gene sequence: CDR1 MNHEY, CDR2 SMNVEV (reference sequence). CDR3 length equals 9 residues. The germline V and J ends were trimmed by 10 bases and 4 bases, with 2 bases remaining between them. DNA for the CDR3: TGTGCCACATACAATGAGCAGTTCTTC. Encoded protein: CATYNEQFF.

The chain couples TRBV3-1 to TRBJ2-1; TRBD2 is a possible D gene (5 bases). The CDR3 covers 12 residues. Trimming shortened V by 3 bases and J by 8 bases, and 8 bases separated the two germline ends. CDR1 LGHDT and CDR2 YNNKEL come from the germline V gene (reference sequence). The CDR3 coding sequence is TGTGCCAGCAGCCACCACGGGGATGAGCAGTTCTTC. It yields the protein CASSHHGDEQFF.

This clonotype was observed once. This CDR3 reads CATSRDRGRQPQHF. In nucleotides, the CDR3 is TGTGCCACCAGCAGAGATAGGGGGCGGCAGCCCCAGCATTTT. The gene calls are TRBV15 and TRBJ1-5; 7 bases fit TRBD1. Germline CDR1 is LNHNV and CDR2 is YYDKDF (reference sequence). The CDR3 extends over 14 amino acids. V was clipped by 0 bases and J by 7 bases; unmatched bases: 3.

V usage is TRBV18 and J usage is TRBJ1-5; no firm D call. The CDR3 is 15 residues long. Germline assignment: CDR1 KGHSH and CDR2 LQKENI. V was trimmed by 3 bases and J by 5 bases, leaving 14 bases between them. CDR3 protein: CASSPLPHQDQPQHF. CDR3 DNA sequence: TGTGCCAGCTCACCGCTGCCCCATCAGGATCAGCCCCAGCATTTT.